The next 24 T cell receptor beta chains were all read from a single sample in a study of shared clonotypes between healthy human individuals. Produced via immunoSEQ multiplex PCR; TCRdb's table is partial and in-frame only. The data show more than 550,000 clones, with about nine tenths seen just once and 34% held by the top ten. The sample taken for sequencing was memory CD8+ T cells from PBMCs. Subset noted: CD45RO+ cells pooled with CCR7-negative TemRA cells. Source of these receptors: a man between 18 and 35 years old in good health. Some clones in this sample may be carry-over from other donors' samples.

The rearrangement uses TRBV28 and TRBJ2-7, with D unresolved. The CDR3 is made up of 17 amino acids. V lost 5 bases and J 4 bases, leaving 24 bases between the germline ends. Germline V gene sequence: CDR1 MDHEN, CDR2 SYDVKM. The CDR3 loop reads CASSKGAPRIGLYEQYF. The CDR3 coding sequence is TGTGCCAGCAGTAAAGGCGCGCCGAGAATCGGGTTGTACGAGCAGTACTTC.

The V and J genes are TRBV27 and TRBJ1-5; TRBD1 matches at 7 bases. Germline loops: CDR1 MNHEY, CDR2 SMNVEV (reference sequence). V was pared by 6 bases and J by 5 bases, with 10 bases of the junction left unmatched. CDR3 length: 15 amino acids. For the CDR3, the DNA is TGTGCCAGCAGCCACCGGGACAGTTTGGATCAGCCCCAGCATTTT. As protein: CASSHRDSLDQPQHF.

The chain combines TRBV7-9 with TRBJ2-5; D remains unclear. There are 12 residues in the CDR3. The V gene's germline CDR1 is SEHNR and CDR2 FQNEAQ (reference sequence). Trimming took off 5 bases at V and 5 bases at J, with 9 bases between the two ends. CDR3 DNA sequence: TGTGCCAGCAGCACCTCGCTGGAGACCCAGTACTTC. Protein sequence: CASSTSLETQYF.

This chain joins TRBV6-1 and TRBJ2-7, with D possibly matching TRBD2 (6 bases). CDR1 and CDR2 from the germline V gene are MNHNS and SASEGT. The CDR3 has 15 amino acids. Trimming took 0 bases from V and 3 from J, leaving 12 bases between them. CDR3 DNA sequence: TGTGCCAGCAGTGAAGCTAGCGGATTAATCTACGAGCAGTACTTC. Its protein product is CASSEASGLIYEQYF.

The chain recombines TRBV4-1 with TRBJ2-4; 7 bases agree with TRBD1. Germline V CDR1 and CDR2: MGHRA, YSYEKL. The CDR3 length is 17 residues. The trim removed 4 bases at V and 0 bases at J, leaving 9 bases unmatched. In DNA form, the CDR3 reads TGCGCCAGCAGCCCCACGACAGGGAGCTTAGCCAAAAACATTCAGTACTTC. Encoded protein: CASSPTTGSLAKNIQYF.

This chain links TRBV19 with TRBJ2-6; 8 nucleotides line up with TRBD1. Germline V gives CDR1 LNHDA, CDR2 SQIVND (reference sequence). V shed 2 bases, J shed 2 bases, and the junction held 8 bases outside the gene matches. The CDR3 length is 18 residues. DNA for the CDR3: TGTGCCAGTAGTATAAGATGGACAGGGTACCCTGGGGCCAACGTCCTGACTTTC. Its translation: CASSIRWTGYPGANVLTF.

The V call is TRBV5-4, the J call TRBJ1-6, with D hard to call. V gave up 0 bases and J gave up 9 bases, with 4 bases separating them. CDR3 length: 12 amino acids. Germline V gives CDR1 SGHNT, CDR2 YYREEE (reference sequence). CDR3 nucleotide sequence: TGTGCCAGCAGCTTGGTGGGTTCACCCCTCCACTTT. The encoded protein is CASSLVGSPLHF.

This chain uses TRBV19 with TRBJ2-7, with D perhaps matching TRBD1 (6 bases). Trimming left V 10 bases short and J 2 bases short, with 18 bases between. The CDR3 is made up of 14 amino acids. Germline lookup yields CDR1 LNHDA and CDR2 SQIVND (reference sequence). The CDR3 nucleotides are TGTGCCACTACTCCGGGACACCCTCCCTACGAGCAGTACTTC. Translating it yields CATTPGHPPYEQYF.

V and J are TRBV21-1 and TRBJ2-1; no check of the table's D call, TRBD2, against the DNA was made. TRBV21-1 is tagged as a pseudogene. The CDR3 runs 16 residues. CDR3 nucleotides: TGTGCCAGCAGCAAAGGTCAGCGGATCACCTACAATGAGCAGTTCTTC. It is translated as CASSKGQRITYNEQFF.

The V gene is TRBV14, the J gene TRBJ2-7; D remains ambiguous. The CDR3 is 14 amino acids. Germline loops: CDR1 SGHDN, CDR2 FVKESK. The V gene lost 0 bases and the J gene lost 3 bases, with 9 bases spanning the gap. CDR3 loop: CASSQDLGYYEQYF. In DNA form, the CDR3 reads TGTGCCAGCAGCCAAGATCTCGGGTACTACGAGCAGTACTTC.

CDR3 nucleotides: TGTGCCAGCAGTTTATTCGCAGGGGGCGGAGGTGGCTACACCTTC. Residues: CASSLFAGGGGGYTF. The chain uses TRBV28 and TRBJ1-2; the match to TRBD1 covers 8 bases. Per germline, CDR1 MDHEN and CDR2 SYDVKM. The CDR3 consists of 15 residues. The V gene end was trimmed by 1 base and the J gene end by 7 bases; junction bases not matched to a gene: 8.

The gene calls are TRBV29-1 and TRBJ2-7; 10 nucleotides agree with TRBD2. Germline trimming cut 8 bases from V and 0 bases from J; bases unmatched to any gene: 13. Germline CDR1 SQVTM, CDR2 ANQGSEA. The CDR3 is 16 residues long. CDR3 protein: CSTLGLAGAVSYEQYF. In nucleotides, the CDR3 is TGCAGCACCCTGGGGCTAGCGGGGGCGGTCTCCTACGAGCAGTACTTC.

V and J are TRBV5-5 and TRBJ1-2, with D perhaps TRBD1 (6 bases). The V end was cut by 0 bases, the J end by 2 bases, with 14 bases between. The germline CDR1 and CDR2 sequences are SGHKS and YYEKEE (reference sequence). The length of the CDR3 is 16 residues. The CDR3 DNA reads TGTGCCAGCAGCTTGGCGGGGGACACGTGGAACTATGGCTACACCTTC. It specifies CASSLAGDTWNYGYTF.

This chain connects TRBV7-6 to TRBJ2-7, with TRBD1 as a possible D gene (6 bases). The CDR3 is 15 amino acids. V gave up 5 bases and J gave up 0 bases, with 14 bases separating them. Germline V gives CDR1 SGHVS, CDR2 FNYEAQ. CDR3 amino acids: CASSEHGQSSYEQYF. CDR3 DNA sequence: TGTGCCAGCAGCGAACACGGACAGTCCTCCTACGAGCAGTACTTC.

The chain has TRBV7-9 and TRBJ2-2; TRBD1 is a possible D gene (5 bases). This CDR3 has 14 residues. The germline V gene has CDR1 SEHNR and CDR2 FQNEAQ (reference sequence). V lost 5 bases and J 1 base, leaving 8 bases between the germline ends. The CDR3 DNA reads TGTGCCAGCAGCACCGGACAGAACACCGGGGAGCTGTTTTTT. This gives the protein CASSTGQNTGELFF.

This clone has a single count. The chain is built from TRBV7-6 and TRBJ1-2; D gene unclear. V gave up 5 bases and J gave up 8 bases, with 15 bases separating them. Germline V CDR1 and CDR2: SGHVS, FNYEAQ. The CDR3 totals 13 residues. CDR3 loop: CASSPGGVWGYTF. The CDR3 DNA reads TGTGCCAGCAGCCCGGGCGGGGTCTGGGGCTACACCTTC.

The gene calls are TRBV30 and TRBJ2-7, with 7 bases identical to TRBD1. Per germline, CDR1 GTSNPN and CDR2 SVGIG (reference sequence). J lost 2 bases, V lost 0 bases, and 7 bases had no gene match. CDR3 length: 15 residues. In DNA, the CDR3 is TGTGCCTGGAGTGTACCTTTTCAGGGGGCCTACGAGCAGTACTTC. Amino acids: CAWSVPFQGAYEQYF. Complete variable domain (other parts from reference TRBV30 and TRBJ2-7): SQTIHQWPATLVQPVGSPLSLECTVEGTSNPNLYWYRQAAGRGLQLLFYSVGIGQISSEVPQNLSASRPQDRQFILSSKKLLLSDSGFYLCAWSVPFQGAYEQYFGPGTRLTVT.

The chain joins TRBV5-1 to TRBJ2-3; tentatively, D is TRBD2 (5 bases). Germline assignment: CDR1 SGHRS and CDR2 YFSETQ. Between the trimmed V and J ends, which lost 0 bases and 0 bases, there was a span of 11 bases. The CDR3 contains 16 residues. In DNA, the CDR3 is TGCGCCAGCAGCTTGGCCCTAGCTCAAAGCACAGATACGCAGTATTTT. Its translation is CASSLALAQSTDTQYF.

The chain uses TRBV28 and TRBJ2-5; D not resolved. The V gene's germline CDR1 is MDHEN and CDR2 SYDVKM. CDR3 length: 13 residues. Trimming left V 4 bases short and J 6 bases short, with 12 bases between. DNA for the CDR3: TGTGCCAGCAGTTCGCGACCGGAACAGACCCAGTACTTC. It translates to CASSSRPEQTQYF.

CDR3 bases: TGTGCCAGCAGCTCGCTCGCCGCTAGCGGGAGTTACGAGCAGTACTTC. It yields the protein CASSSLAASGSYEQYF. The J gene is TRBJ2-7, the V gene TRBV7-9; 10 bases map to TRBD2. In germline, CDR1 is SEHNR, CDR2 FQNEAQ (reference sequence). The CDR3 covers 16 residues. The trim removed 4 bases at V and 4 bases at J, leaving 10 bases unmatched.

About this clone itself: At the DNA level, this CDR3 is encoded by other sequences in the same sample as well. The chain carries TRBV28 and TRBJ2-3; D is unclear. The CDR3 spans 14 residues. Trimming cost V 6 bases and J 0 bases, with 10 bases left between them. From germline, CDR1 is MDHEN and CDR2 SYDVKM. CDR3 sequence: CASSLASSTDTQYF. CDR3 sequence (DNA): TGTGCCAGCAGCTTAGCATCTAGCACAGATACGCAGTATTTT.

Turning to this clone: This sample also contains other DNA sequences that code for the same CDR3. J is TRBJ2-7 and V is TRBV5-6, with a tentative D call TRBD1 (5 bases). The V gene lost 2 bases and the J gene lost 12 bases, with 15 bases spanning the gap. This CDR3 has 12 residues. Germline V gene data show CDR1 as SGHDT and CDR2 as YYEEEE. In DNA, the CDR3 is TGTGCCAGCAGCTTTAGTACAGGCCCGCGGTACTTC. It encodes CASSFSTGPRYF.

The chain employs TRBV27 and TRBJ2-7; 13 bases line up with TRBD2. V shed 1 base and J 3 bases; nucleotides not matched to a gene: 6. This CDR3 spans 17 amino acids. Germline V gives CDR1 MNHEY, CDR2 SMNVEV (reference sequence). The CDR3 here is CASSLLGTSGNIYEQYF. CDR3 in DNA: TGTGCCAGCAGTTTATTGGGGACTAGCGGGAATATCTACGAGCAGTACTTC.

The chain combines TRBV13 with TRBJ1-4; D gene ambiguous. Looked up from germline, CDR1 is PRHDT and CDR2 is FYEKMQ (reference sequence). The length of the CDR3 is 14 residues. The V end was cut by 0 bases, the J end by 4 bases, with 6 bases between. This chain's CDR3 is CASSLGEFNEKLFF. The CDR3 DNA sequence: TGTGCCAGCAGCTTAGGCGAATTTAATGAAAAACTGTTTTTT.